This T cell receptor beta chain was found in a study of CD8 T cells in Susac syndrome. In regard to this clonotype: The junction and the germline gene differ at one end; a read error may be behind it.

CDR3 size: 17 residues. Germline V gene sequence: CDR1 MNHEY, CDR2 SMNVEV (reference sequence). RNA was extracted with the RNeasy kit, and a quantity of roughly 0.5 to 1 ug was reverse transcribed using random hexamers. By means of immunoSEQ multiplex PCR, TCR beta CDR3 spanning 54 Vbeta and 13 Jbeta underwent amplification. TCRdb re-called the immunoSEQ multiplex PCR reads through MiXCR, storing one row per CDR3 protein. The repertoire holds about 280,000 distinct CDR3 sequences, roughly 85% seen once, with about 0.11% in the top ten. Treatment-naive patients with stable or active relapsing-remitting disease were the multiple sclerosis controls. Negative magnetic isolation gave CD8+ and CD4+ cells; FACS enriched CD8+ TEMRA.

The J gene is TRBJ1-3, the V gene TRBV27, with D perhaps matching TRBD1 (5 bases). This sequence originates from a human donor with multiple sclerosis. The sequenced sample consisted of CD8+ T cells from PBMCs. The CDR3 loop reads CAGSSTLKGLPGNTIYF. CDR3 nucleotide sequence: TGTGCCGGCAGTTCCACCCTCAAGGGGCTACCTGGAAACACCATATATTTT.